This paragraph covers one TCR beta chain sequence. It lacks a known antigen. Qualities for individual bases were not recorded, and no much larger clone is one base off. The data were obtained in a study of siplizumab effects on memory and regulatory T cells (dated by TCRdb to about 2019). Context from the whole study: The study looked at the effect of siplizumab, an anti-CD2 antibody, on alloreactive T-cell subsets in allogeneic mixed lymphocyte reactions made from human PBMCs.

Study-level results and caveats: The cumulative frequency of alloreactive sequences traceable to unstimulated CD4+ memory T cells was significantly reduced by siplizumab. Sequences below about 10^-5 frequency were poorly captured, so only a minor fraction of alloreactive clones could be mapped to unstimulated subsets. No functional confirmation was obtained for the suppressive function of proliferating Tregs from siplizumab cultures. Roughly 80-97% of proliferating CD4+ or CD8+ clones could not be assigned a naive or memory phenotype. Unstimulated naive T cells appeared more diverse than memory T cells, and naive cells seemed to contribute substantially to the alloresponse. Of the alloreactive CD4+ clones that could be mapped, the Treg-derived share averaged 68.8% with siplizumab compared with 26.9% in control reactions.

TCRbeta CDR3 sequencing was performed on sorted unstimulated T cells and on proliferating T cells recovered from mixed lymphocyte reactions. Fresh whole blood from approximately 10 HLA-typed healthy donors was used to isolate PBMCs. To map where alloreactive clones came from, CD4+ non-regulatory T cells in the unstimulated state were FACS-sorted. Libraries were made using the immunoSEQ multiplex PCR assay. Some 1.1 x 10^5 TCR templates per sample were assayed by the deep sequencing platform. Genomic DNA extracted from sorted T cells was the material used for TCRbeta CDR3 sequencing. The study's own analysis went as follows. The R programming language was used for clonal analysis of the TCRbeta CDR3 data. Alloreactive CD4+ and CD8+ clones were defined by comparing unstimulated samples with post-reaction CFSE-low samples. Regulatory or non-regulatory origin was assigned to alloreactive CD4+ clones by matching of sequences to sorted unstimulated Treg and non-Treg repertoires. Here the immuneACCESS table is served through TCRdb, limited to in-frame sequences with V and J called. Missing clones are a known gap in these copies; in checked studies unresolved V genes cover under half, and the rest lacks a known reason. D and trimming come from the DNA, and the V and J calls and clone size come from that table. The sample profile shows over 85,000 clones; over 85% of them were found once. The ten largest clones capture roughly 0.29% of the sample.

From its cysteine to its phenylalanine, the CDR3 spans 16 amino acids. The sequence is cut down to CDR3 DNA, 48 bases in frame from base 1. V is reduced by 2 bases and J by 9 bases, leaving a spacing of 17 bases between them. The germline V gene provides CDR1 SGHVS and CDR2 FQNEAQ. In this chain, TRBV7-8 is recombined with TRBJ1-6; TRBD1 is possibly the D segment (6 matching bases). Sequences were obtained from non-Treg CD4+ T cells sorted from blood. Per the publication, the cell subset or site label means: FACS-sorted unstimulated CD4+ non-regulatory T cells. The sequence was collected from a human donor in good health. The nucleotide sequence is given as TGTGCCAGCAGCTTATTTGGACAGAGAACGAGTTCACCCCTCCACTTT. It codes for CASSLFGQRTSSPLHF.